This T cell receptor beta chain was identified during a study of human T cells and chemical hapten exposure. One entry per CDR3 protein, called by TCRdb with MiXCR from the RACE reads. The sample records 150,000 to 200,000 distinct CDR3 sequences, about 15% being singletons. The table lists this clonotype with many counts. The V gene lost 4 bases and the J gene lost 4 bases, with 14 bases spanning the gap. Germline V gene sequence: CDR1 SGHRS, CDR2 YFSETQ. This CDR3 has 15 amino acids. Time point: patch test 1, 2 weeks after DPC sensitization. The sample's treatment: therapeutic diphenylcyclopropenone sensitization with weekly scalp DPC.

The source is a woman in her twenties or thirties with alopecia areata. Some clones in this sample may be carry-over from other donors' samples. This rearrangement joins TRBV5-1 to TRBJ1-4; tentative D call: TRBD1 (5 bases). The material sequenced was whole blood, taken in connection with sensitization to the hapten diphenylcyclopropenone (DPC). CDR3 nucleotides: TGCGCCAGCAGCGGGACTGCGACGAGTAATGAAAAACTGTTTTTT. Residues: CASSGTATSNEKLFF.